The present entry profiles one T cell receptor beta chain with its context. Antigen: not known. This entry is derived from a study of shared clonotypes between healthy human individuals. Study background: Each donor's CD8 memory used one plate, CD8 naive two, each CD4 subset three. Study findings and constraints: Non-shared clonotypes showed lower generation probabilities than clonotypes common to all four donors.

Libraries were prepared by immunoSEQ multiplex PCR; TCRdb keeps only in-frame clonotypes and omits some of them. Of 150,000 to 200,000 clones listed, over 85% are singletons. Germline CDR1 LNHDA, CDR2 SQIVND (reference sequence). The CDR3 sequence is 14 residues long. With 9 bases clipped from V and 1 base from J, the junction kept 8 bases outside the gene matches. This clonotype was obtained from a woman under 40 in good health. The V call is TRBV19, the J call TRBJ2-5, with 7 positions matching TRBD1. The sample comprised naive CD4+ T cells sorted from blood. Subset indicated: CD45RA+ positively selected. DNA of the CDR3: TGTGCCAGCCAACCCGGGACAGTCCAAGAGACCCAGTACTTC. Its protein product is CASQPGTVQETQYF. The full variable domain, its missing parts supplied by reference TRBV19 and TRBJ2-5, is DGGITQSPKYLFRKEGQNVTLSCEQNLNHDAMYWYRQDPGQGLRLIYYSQIVNDFQKGDIAEGYSVSREKKESFPLTVTSAQKNPTAFYLCASQPGTVQETQYFGPGTRLLVL.